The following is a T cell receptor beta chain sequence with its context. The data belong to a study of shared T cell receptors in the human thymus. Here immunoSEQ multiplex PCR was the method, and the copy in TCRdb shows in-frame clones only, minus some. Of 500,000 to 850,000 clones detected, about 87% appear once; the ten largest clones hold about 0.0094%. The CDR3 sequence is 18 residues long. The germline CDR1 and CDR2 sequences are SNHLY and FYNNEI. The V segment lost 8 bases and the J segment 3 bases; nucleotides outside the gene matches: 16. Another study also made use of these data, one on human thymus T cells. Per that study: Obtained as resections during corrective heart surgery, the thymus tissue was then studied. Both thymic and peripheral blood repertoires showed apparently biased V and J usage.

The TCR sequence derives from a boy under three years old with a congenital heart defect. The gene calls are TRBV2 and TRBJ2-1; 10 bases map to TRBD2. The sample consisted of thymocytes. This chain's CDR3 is CASLNSGTSERIYNEQFF. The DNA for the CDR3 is TGTGCCAGCCTAAATTCGGGGACTAGCGAAAGAATCTACAATGAGCAGTTCTTC.